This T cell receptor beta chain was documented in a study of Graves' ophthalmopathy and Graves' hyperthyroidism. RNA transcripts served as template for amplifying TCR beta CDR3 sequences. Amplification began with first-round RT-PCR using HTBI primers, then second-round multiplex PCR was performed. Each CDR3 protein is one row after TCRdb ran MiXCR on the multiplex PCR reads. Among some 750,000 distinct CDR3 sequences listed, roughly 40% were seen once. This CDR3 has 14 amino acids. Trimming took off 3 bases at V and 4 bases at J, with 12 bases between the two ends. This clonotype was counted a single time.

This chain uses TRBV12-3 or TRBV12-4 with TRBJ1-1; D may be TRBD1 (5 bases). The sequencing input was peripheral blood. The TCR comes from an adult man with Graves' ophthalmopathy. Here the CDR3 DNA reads TGTGCCAGCAGTTTCGGTGGGACGCGCACTGAAGCTTTCTTT. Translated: CASSFGGTRTEAFF.